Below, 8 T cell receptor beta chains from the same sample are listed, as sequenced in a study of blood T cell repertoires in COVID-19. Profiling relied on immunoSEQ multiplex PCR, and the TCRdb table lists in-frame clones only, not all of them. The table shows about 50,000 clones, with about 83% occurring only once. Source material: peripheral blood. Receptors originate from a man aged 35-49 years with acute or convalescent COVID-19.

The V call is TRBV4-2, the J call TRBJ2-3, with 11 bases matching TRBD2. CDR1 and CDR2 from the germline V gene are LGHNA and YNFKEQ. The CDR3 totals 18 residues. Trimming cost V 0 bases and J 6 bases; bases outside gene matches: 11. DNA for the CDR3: TGTGCCAGCAGCCAAGAGACTAGCGGGGCCAGTGTTTTCGATACGCAGTATTTT. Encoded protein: CASSQETSGASVFDTQYF.

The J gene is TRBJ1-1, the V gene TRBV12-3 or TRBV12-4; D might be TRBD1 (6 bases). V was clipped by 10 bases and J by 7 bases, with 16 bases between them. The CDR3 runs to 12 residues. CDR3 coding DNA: TGTGCCACCAGGACGGGCAGGGGTGAAGCTTTCTTT. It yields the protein CATRTGRGEAFF.

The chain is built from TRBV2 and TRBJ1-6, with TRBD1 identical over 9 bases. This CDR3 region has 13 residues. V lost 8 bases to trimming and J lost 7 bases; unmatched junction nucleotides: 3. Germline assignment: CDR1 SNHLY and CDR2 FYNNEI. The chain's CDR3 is CASSGQGNSPLHF. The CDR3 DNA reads TGTGCCAGCTCAGGACAGGGGAATTCACCCCTCCACTTT.

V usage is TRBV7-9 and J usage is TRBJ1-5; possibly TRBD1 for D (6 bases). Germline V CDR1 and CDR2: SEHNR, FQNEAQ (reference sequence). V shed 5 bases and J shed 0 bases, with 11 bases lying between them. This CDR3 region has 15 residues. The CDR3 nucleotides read TGTGCCAGCAGCCGAACAGGGACTAGCAATCAGCCCCAGCATTTT. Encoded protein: CASSRTGTSNQPQHF.

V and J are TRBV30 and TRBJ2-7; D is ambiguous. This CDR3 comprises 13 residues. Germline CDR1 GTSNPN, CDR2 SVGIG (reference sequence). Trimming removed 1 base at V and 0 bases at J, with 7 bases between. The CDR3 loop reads CAWSGPFSYEQYV. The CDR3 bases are TGTGCCTGGAGTGGGCCGTTCTCCTACGAGCAGTACGTC.

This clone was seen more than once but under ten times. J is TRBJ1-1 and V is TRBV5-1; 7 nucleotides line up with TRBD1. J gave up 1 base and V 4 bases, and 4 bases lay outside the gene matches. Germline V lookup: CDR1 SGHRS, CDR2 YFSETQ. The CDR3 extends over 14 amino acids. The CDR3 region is CASSPDRSNTEAFF. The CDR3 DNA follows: TGCGCCAGCAGCCCGGACAGGTCGAACACTGAAGCTTTCTTT.

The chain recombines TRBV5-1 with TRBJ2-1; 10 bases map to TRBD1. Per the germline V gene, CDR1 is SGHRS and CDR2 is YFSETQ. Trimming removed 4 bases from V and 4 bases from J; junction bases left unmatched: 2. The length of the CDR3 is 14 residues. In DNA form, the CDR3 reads TGCGCCAGCAGCCGGGACAGGGGTTACAATGAGCAGTTCTTC. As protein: CASSRDRGYNEQFF.

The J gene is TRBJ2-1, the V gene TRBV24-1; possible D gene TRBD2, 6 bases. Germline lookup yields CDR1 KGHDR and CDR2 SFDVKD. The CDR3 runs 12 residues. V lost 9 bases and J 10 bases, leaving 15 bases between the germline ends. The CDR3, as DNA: TGTGCCACCTCGCAACGGGGGAGCGAGCAGTTCTTC. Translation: CATSQRGSEQFF.